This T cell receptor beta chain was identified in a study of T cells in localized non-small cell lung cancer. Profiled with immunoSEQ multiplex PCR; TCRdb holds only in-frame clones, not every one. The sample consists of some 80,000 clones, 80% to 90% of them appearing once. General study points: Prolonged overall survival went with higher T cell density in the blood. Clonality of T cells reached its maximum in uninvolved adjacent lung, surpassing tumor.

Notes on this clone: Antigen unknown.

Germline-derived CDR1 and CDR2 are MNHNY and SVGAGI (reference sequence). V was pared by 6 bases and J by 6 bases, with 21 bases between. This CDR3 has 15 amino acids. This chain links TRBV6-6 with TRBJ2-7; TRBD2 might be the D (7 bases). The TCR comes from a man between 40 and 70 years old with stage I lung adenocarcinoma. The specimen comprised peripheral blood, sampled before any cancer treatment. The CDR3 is CASSLEGGGSSEQYF. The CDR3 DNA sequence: TGTGCCAGCAGCCTAGAAGGGGGGGGGAGCTCCGAGCAGTACTTC.